The rows below give T cell receptor beta chains drawn from one sample of a study of T cell responses to AZD1222 COVID-19 vaccine. Here immunoSEQ multiplex PCR was the method, and the copy in TCRdb shows in-frame clones only, minus some. The data hold about 110,000 clones, with roughly 91% observed a single time. The specimen comprised peripheral blood, sampled on day 0 of AZD1222 vaccination. Source of these receptors: an adult in good health. Each CDR3 is given with its conserved first and last residue. A D gene is named only where the DNA matches it firmly. Size is stated for part of the rows, as once, few or many counts, or as a class when the clone is expanded.

v_call: TRBV6-5; d_call: -; clone_size: -; j_call: TRBJ1-2; cdr3_aa: CASSYGGGVGGYTF; cdr3_nt: TGTGCCAGCAGTTACGGCGGGGGTGTAGGTGGCTACACCTTC
v_call: TRBV4-1; d_call: -; clone_size: -; j_call: TRBJ1-6; cdr3_aa: CASSQVIAGAGSENSPLHF; cdr3_nt: TGCGCCAGCAGCCAAGTTATTGCGGGGGCTGGCTCCGAGAATTCACCCCTCCACTTT
v_call: TRBV5-4; d_call: TRBD2; clone_size: -; j_call: TRBJ2-6; cdr3_aa: CASSPGGEQEDSGANVLTF; cdr3_nt: TGTGCCAGCAGTCCCGGGGGGGAACAGGAAGACTCTGGGGCCAACGTCCTGACTTTC
v_call: TRBV2; d_call: TRBD1; clone_size: -; j_call: TRBJ2-7; cdr3_aa: CASRQGASYEQYF; cdr3_nt: TGTGCCAGCCGACAGGGGGCCTCCTACGAGCAGTACTTC
v_call: TRBV13; d_call: -; clone_size: once; j_call: TRBJ1-1; cdr3_aa: CASSTRGGTEAFF; cdr3_nt: TGTGCCAGCAGCACCCGCGGGGGTACTGAAGCTTTCTTT
v_call: TRBV5-4; d_call: -; clone_size: -; j_call: TRBJ2-6; cdr3_aa: CASRNGANVLTF; cdr3_nt: TGTGCCAGCAGGAATGGGGCCAACGTCCTGACTTTC
v_call: TRBV7-9; d_call: TRBD1; clone_size: -; j_call: TRBJ2-7; cdr3_aa: CASSTEGQGAWLYF; cdr3_nt: TGTGCCAGCAGCACAGAGGGACAGGGGGCTTGGCTGTACTTC
v_call: TRBV6-6; d_call: TRBD2; clone_size: -; j_call: TRBJ2-5; cdr3_aa: CASSRSGGYQETQYF; cdr3_nt: TGTGCCAGCAGCAGAAGCGGGGGGTACCAAGAGACCCAGTACTTC
v_call: TRBV2; d_call: -; clone_size: -; j_call: TRBJ1-4; cdr3_aa: CASSRDLGEKLFF; cdr3_nt: TGTGCCAGCAGTAGGGATTTGGGGGAAAAACTGTTTTTT
v_call: TRBV6-7; d_call: TRBD1; clone_size: -; j_call: TRBJ2-1; cdr3_aa: CASSYSTHGQGGFNEQFF; cdr3_nt: TGTGCCAGCAGTTACTCTACACACGGACAGGGAGGCTTCAATGAGCAGTTCTTC
v_call: TRBV29-1; d_call: -; clone_size: once; j_call: TRBJ1-1; cdr3_aa: CSVEGGAGSLNTEAFF; cdr3_nt: TGCAGCGTTGAAGGTGGGGCAGGCAGCCTGAACACTGAAGCTTTCTTT
v_call: TRBV25-1; d_call: -; clone_size: -; j_call: TRBJ2-4; cdr3_aa: CASSEGTLNIQYF; cdr3_nt: TGTGCCAGCAGTGAAGGGACCTTAAACATTCAGTACTTC
v_call: TRBV5-8; d_call: -; clone_size: -; j_call: TRBJ1-5; cdr3_aa: CASSLFVATNNQPQHF; cdr3_nt: TGTGCCAGCAGCTTATTCGTGGCCACAAACAATCAGCCCCAGCATTTT
v_call: TRBV4-1; d_call: -; clone_size: -; j_call: TRBJ1-2; cdr3_aa: CASSHGGPRYGYTF; cdr3_nt: TGCGCCAGCAGCCACGGCGGCCCGCGCTATGGCTACACCTTC
v_call: TRBV6-2/TRBV6-3; d_call: TRBD2; clone_size: -; j_call: TRBJ2-1; cdr3_aa: CASSFPQGTNYNEQFF; cdr3_nt: TGTGCCAGCAGTTTCCCGCAAGGGACTAATTACAATGAGCAGTTCTTC
v_call: TRBV5-1; d_call: -; clone_size: -; j_call: TRBJ1-2; cdr3_aa: CASSDAREPYGYTF; cdr3_nt: TGCGCCAGCAGCGATGCCAGGGAACCCTATGGCTACACCTTC
v_call: TRBV29-1; d_call: TRBD1; clone_size: once; j_call: TRBJ1-1; cdr3_aa: CSSFGQGEAFF; cdr3_nt: TGCAGCTCCTTCGGACAGGGGGAAGCTTTCTTT
v_call: TRBV6-2/TRBV6-3; d_call: TRBD1; clone_size: -; j_call: TRBJ1-5; cdr3_aa: CASSQTGGHLSQHF; cdr3_nt: TGTGCCAGCAGTCAGACAGGGGGCCACTTGTCCCAGCATTTT
v_call: TRBV18; d_call: -; clone_size: -; j_call: TRBJ2-5; cdr3_aa: CASSPRDVRTQYF; cdr3_nt: TGTGCCAGCTCACCACGGGACGTGAGGACCCAGTACTTC
v_call: TRBV29-1; d_call: TRBD1; clone_size: -; j_call: TRBJ1-5; cdr3_aa: CSVGDSINQPQHF; cdr3_nt: TGCAGCGTGGGGGACAGTATAAATCAGCCCCAGCATTTT
v_call: TRBV6-2/TRBV6-3; d_call: TRBD1; clone_size: few; j_call: TRBJ2-1; cdr3_aa: CASSRGQGDYNEQFF; cdr3_nt: TGTGCCAGCAGCCGCGGACAGGGGGACTACAATGAGCAGTTCTTC
v_call: TRBV4-2; d_call: -; clone_size: -; j_call: TRBJ2-1; cdr3_aa: CASSGGPSNEQFF; cdr3_nt: TGTGCCAGCAGCGGGGGGCCCTCCAATGAGCAGTTCTTC
v_call: TRBV5-6; d_call: -; clone_size: -; j_call: TRBJ1-5; cdr3_aa: CASSFRTTENQPQHF; cdr3_nt: TGTGCCAGCAGCTTTAGAACAACCGAGAATCAGCCCCAGCATTTT
v_call: TRBV19; d_call: TRBD1; clone_size: once; j_call: TRBJ1-1; cdr3_aa: CASSKDRDDTEAFF; cdr3_nt: TGTGCCAGTAGCAAAGACAGGGATGATACTGAAGCTTTCTTT
v_call: TRBV27; d_call: TRBD1; clone_size: -; j_call: TRBJ2-7; cdr3_aa: CASGTGEYSYEQYF; cdr3_nt: TGTGCCAGCGGAACAGGGGAATACTCCTACGAGCAGTACTTC
v_call: TRBV19; d_call: -; clone_size: once; j_call: TRBJ2-7; cdr3_aa: CASSIRRTETTYEQYF; cdr3_nt: TGTGCCAGTAGTATTCGCCGGACGGAAACAACCTACGAGCAGTACTTC
v_call: TRBV6-2/TRBV6-3; d_call: -; clone_size: -; j_call: TRBJ1-5; cdr3_aa: CASSYSPRGVEQPQHF; cdr3_nt: TGTGCCAGCAGTTACTCCCCCAGGGGCGTAGAGCAGCCCCAGCATTTT
v_call: TRBV29-1; d_call: TRBD1; clone_size: -; j_call: TRBJ1-2; cdr3_aa: CSVGQGTYGYTF; cdr3_nt: TGCAGCGTTGGACAGGGAACCTATGGCTACACCTTC